A selection of T cell receptor beta chains follows, all from one sample in a study of T-cell reconstitution after alpha-beta-depleted transplantation in children. TCRdb passed the PCR reads through MiXCR, listing each CDR3 protein once. Counted here are approximately 130,000 distinct CDR3 sequences, 8.5% to 10% occurring once; the ten biggest clones make up approximately 25%. Sequenced material: PBMCs, mostly from graft donor cells, taken 180 days after TCRalphabeta/CD19-depleted stem cell transplant. The receptors shown here come from a girl under three years old who had a stem cell transplant for combined immunodeficiency, so the T cells may come from the graft donor. Both conserved end residues are trimmed from each CDR3.

>TRBJ1-4|TRBV6-5
ASSLAGSDEKLF
>TRBJ2-7|TRBV2
ASEEGHFSYEQY
>TRBJ2-3|TRBV4-3
ASSQETSGSTDTQY
>TRBJ2-1|TRBV7-2
ASSFYGGADEQF
>TRBJ2-7|TRBV7-2
ASSLGMGLYEQY
>TRBJ2-3|TRBV20-1
SARRGVSLTDTQY
>TRBJ2-1|TRBV24-1
ATSDFRSGTGAYNEQF
>TRBJ2-1|TRBV7-9
ASRVGGGSNYNEQF
>TRBJ2-7|TRBV10-3
AISEVPWGEQY
>TRBJ2-1|TRBV5-1
ASSLESADEQF
>TRBJ1-5|TRBV12-3/TRBV12-4
ASRLGQSNQPQH
>TRBJ2-7|TRBV7-6
ASSFSGHEQY
>TRBJ2-1|TRBV29-1
SGSSGIGDEQF
>TRBJ2-1|TRBV5-1
ASSPIIGGYNEQF
>TRBJ2-1|TRBV7-3
ASTSLADPYNEQF
>TRBJ2-7|TRBV27
ASSLLRGAGYEQY
>TRBJ2-1|TRBV29-1
SVAGELGFNNEQF
>TRBJ1-4|TRBV7-2
ASSLWGSSREKLF
>TRBJ1-4|TRBV6-5
ASSYSNQGPSTNEKLF
>TRBJ1-2|TRBV28
ASSYVLGSYLLNYGYT
>TRBJ2-5|TRBV20-1
IARDSGQGRETQY
>TRBJ1-2|TRBV25-1
ASRDRGYYGYT
>TRBJ2-1|TRBV11-3
ASSLVGRSDRKGQF
>TRBJ1-6|TRBV4-3
ASSQDRGLGSPLH
>TRBJ2-3|TRBV20-1
SAQDPSTPTDTQY
>TRBJ2-5|TRBV20-1
SARDLGTSGPQETQY
>TRBJ2-3|TRBV12-3/TRBV12-4
ASSSGTGGPDTQY
>TRBJ1-5|TRBV7-2
ASSLRTDLSNQPQH
>TRBJ1-5|TRBV20-1
SAGGGDEQPQH
>TRBJ2-3|TRBV7-2
ASSFSPSSADTQY
>TRBJ2-7|TRBV28
ASSLTPSDRDEQY
>TRBJ2-6|TRBV12-3/TRBV12-4
ASSLSNSGANVLT
>TRBJ2-1|TRBV12-3/TRBV12-4
ASSFLAQFSYNEQF
>TRBJ1-2|TRBV20-1
SAIDISRPYGYT
>TRBJ2-4|TRBV11-1
ASTSGSWGIQY
>TRBJ2-6|TRBV11-2
ASSRTRVHFSGANVLT
>TRBJ2-7|TRBV7-2
ASSLRLAGAGEQY
>TRBJ1-1|TRBV20-1
SAREGLNTEAF
>TRBJ2-5|TRBV12-3/TRBV12-4
ASSLGLAGGREETQY
>TRBJ2-2|TRBV24-1
ATSGPGGPNANLNTGELF
>TRBJ1-2|TRBV29-1
SVEDIPNYGYT